Sequencing of this T cell receptor (beta chain) was carried out in a study of blood T cell repertoires in COVID-19. Study-wide context: T cells, B-cell-depleted T cells, or PBMCs provided the cDNA or gDNA that served as material.

Deletions cut 6 bases from V and 3 bases from J, with 9 bases between. This CDR3 is 13 amino acids long. The germline V gene encodes CDR1 LGHDT and CDR2 YNNKEL (reference sequence). Source study methods: Estimation of nucleated cell counts was performed using reference gene primer amplification. Measured with immunoSEQ multiplex PCR; TCRdb has only the in-frame clones, and not every one. Clonal size and the V and J genes are those of that table, whereas D and trimming came from the DNA. This sample carries about 130,000 clones, about four fifths of them seen once, and the ten largest clones take approximately 5.2%. Only a few counts were recorded for this clone.

This clonotype originated in a woman aged 70 to 79 with COVID-19, enrolled during active disease. The V and J genes are TRBV3-1 (or the pseudogene TRBV3-2) and TRBJ1-3; no clear D. The sequenced sample consisted of peripheral blood. CDR3 nucleotide sequence: TGTGCCAGCAGAGACTCGCTTGGAAACACCATATATTTT. Protein: CASRDSLGNTIYF.